Following are 23 T cell receptor beta chains from one sample sequenced in a study of OX40 agonist ivuxolimab in advanced cancers. Using immunoSEQ multiplex PCR, the repertoire was profiled, and TCRdb retains in-frame clones only, with some absent. The table shows tens of thousands of clones, with less than 95% occurring only once. The material was CD4+ or CD8+ T cells sorted from blood, obtained in a trial of the OX40 agonist ivuxolimab. Every receptor here comes from an adult with an advanced solid tumor such as melanoma, head and neck, liver or kidney cancer.

The V gene is TRBV29-1, the J gene TRBJ1-6; perhaps TRBD1 as D (6 bases). V gave up 7 bases and J gave up 5 bases, with 15 bases separating them. CDR3 size: 14 residues. From germline, CDR1 is SQVTM and CDR2 ANQGSEA. The CDR3 bases are TGCAGCGCCCGAGAGGGGGTTAATAATTCACCCCTCCACTTT. It is translated as CSAREGVNNSPLHF.

This clone has a single count. Mismatch with germline at one junction end may stem from a read error. The chain employs TRBV18 and TRBJ1-2, with a tentative D call TRBD1 (6 bases). The CDR3 contains 14 residues. Germline CDR1 reads KGHSH; CDR2 reads LQKENI. The CDR3 reads CASSPAGGADGHTF. The CDR3, as DNA: TGTGCCAGCTCACCGGCGGGGGGCGCAGATGGCCACACCTTC.

The chain carries TRBV27 and TRBJ1-1; D is possibly TRBD1 (6 bases). V lost 3 bases to trimming and J lost 1 base, with 9 bases between them. The V gene's germline CDR1 is MNHEY and CDR2 SMNVEV (reference sequence). CDR3 length: 14 amino acids. CDR3 residues: CASSFRGPNTEAFF. In DNA form, the CDR3 reads TGTGCCAGCAGTTTTCGGGGGCCGAACACTGAAGCTTTCTTT.

J is TRBJ1-3 and V is TRBV4-1, with TRBD1 identical over 8 bases. In germline, CDR1 is MGHRA, CDR2 YSYEKL. The junction had 9 bases not matched to a gene; V was cut back by 4 bases and J by 4 bases. The CDR3 is 16 residues long. CDR3 coding DNA: TGCGCCAGCAGCCGTGGACAGGGCTGGACCGGAAACACCATATATTTT. Protein sequence: CASSRGQGWTGNTIYF.

DNA for the CDR3: TGTGCCAGCACCCTAGGCGGGGGACAAGAGACCCAGTACTTC. Its protein is CASTLGGGQETQYF. The chain links TRBV9 to TRBJ2-5; 7 bases match TRBD2. Germline lookup yields CDR1 SGDLS and CDR2 YYNGEE. The CDR3 loop spans 14 amino acids. Trimming took 6 bases from V and 2 from J; bases not matched to a gene: 7.

V usage is TRBV14 and J usage is TRBJ2-7; 7 bases match TRBD1. Germline V gives CDR1 SGHDN, CDR2 FVKESK. There are 14 residues in the CDR3. Unmatched junction bases numbered 6, after V lost 4 bases and J lost 3 bases. The CDR3 sequence is CASSLRQGLYEQYF. CDR3 bases: TGTGCCAGCAGCCTCAGACAGGGCCTCTACGAGCAGTACTTC. Full variable domain (missing parts from reference TRBV14 and TRBJ2-7): EAGVTQFPSHSVIEKGQTVTLRCDPISGHDNLYWYRRVMGKEIKFLLHFVKESKQDESGMPNNRFLAERTGGTYSTLKVQPAELEDSGVYFCASSLRQGLYEQYFGPGTRLTVT.

The genes are TRBV7-9 and TRBJ2-1; the match to TRBD1 covers 11 bases. Trimming cost V 5 bases and J 6 bases; bases outside gene matches: 9. The length of the CDR3 is 16 residues. CDR1 SEHNR and CDR2 FQNEAQ come from the germline V gene (reference sequence). The DNA for the CDR3 is TGTGCCAGCAGCCCCCGCGGACAGGGGGCTGGCAATGAGCAGTTCTTC. This encodes CASSPRGQGAGNEQFF.

The chain is built from TRBV19 and TRBJ2-5; tentative D call: TRBD2 (5 bases). Germline CDR1 and CDR2: LNHDA and SQIVND (reference sequence). The CDR3 is made up of 15 amino acids. The V gene lost 2 bases and the J gene lost 0 bases, with 10 bases spanning the gap. For the CDR3, the DNA is TGTGCCAGTAGTATATTCGGCGGGTACCAAGAGACCCAGTACTTC. It yields the protein CASSIFGGYQETQYF.

This chain links TRBV4-1 with TRBJ2-1; D possibly matches TRBD1 or TRBD2 (8 bases each). The CDR3 runs 17 residues. From germline, CDR1 is MGHRA and CDR2 YSYEKL. Trimming left V 4 bases short and J 3 bases short, with 19 bases between. CDR3 loop: CASSPGGGGRDYNEQFF. The CDR3 region has the DNA TGCGCCAGCAGCCCAGGGGGCGGGGGGCGAGACTACAATGAGCAGTTCTTC.

The chain is built from TRBV29-1 and TRBJ2-7, with 7 nucleotides matching TRBD1. The CDR3 has 14 amino acids. Germline CDR1 and CDR2: SQVTM and ANQGSEA. The J segment lost 2 bases and the V segment lost 3 bases, leaving 7 bases of the junction unmatched. CDR3 DNA: TGCAGCGTTGAGTCAGTGGGACAGACCTACGAGCAGTACTTC. Amino acids: CSVESVGQTYEQYF.

This clone was seen once. The chain carries TRBV27 and TRBJ1-1, with unresolved D. V shed 5 bases and J shed 0 bases, with 13 bases lying between them. The CDR3 has 15 amino acids. CDR1 is MNHEY, CDR2 SMNVEV, per germline (reference sequence). CDR3 loop: CASSPFSVLNTEAFF. The CDR3 nucleotides are TGTGCCAGCAGTCCCTTTAGTGTTTTGAACACTGAAGCTTTCTTT.

The rearrangement uses TRBV27 and TRBJ1-4, with 7 bases matching TRBD1. The germline gives CDR1 MNHEY, CDR2 SMNVEV (reference sequence). CDR3 length: 13 amino acids. V was clipped by 5 bases and J by 8 bases; unmatched bases: 5. CDR3 in amino acids: CASSPQGEEKLFF. The CDR3 DNA reads as TGTGCCAGCAGTCCTCAGGGGGAAGAAAAACTGTTTTTT.

J is TRBJ2-3 and V is TRBV7-2; D is ambiguous. This CDR3 has 14 residues. CDR1 is SGHTA and CDR2 is FQGNSA in the germline V gene. The V end was cut by 2 bases, the J end by 0 bases, with 6 bases between. The CDR3 sequence: CASSLLHSTDTQYF. CDR3 in DNA: TGTGCCAGCAGCTTATTGCACAGCACAGATACGCAGTATTTT.

The chain combines TRBV11-3 with TRBJ2-3, with TRBD2 matching 12 bases. With 5 bases clipped from V and 0 bases from J, the junction kept 3 bases outside the gene matches. Germline V CDR1 and CDR2: SGHNT, YENEEA. The length of the CDR3 is 16 residues. CDR3: CASSHGTSGSTDTQYF. The CDR3 DNA is TGTGCCAGCAGCCACGGGACTAGCGGGAGCACAGATACGCAGTATTTT.

The chain carries TRBV27 and TRBJ2-5; a weak D match, TRBD1 (5 bases). The J call may be mistaken, given a closer DNA end match to TRBJ2-7. The CDR3 has 13 amino acids. Germline V gene sequence: CDR1 MNHEY, CDR2 SMNVEV (reference sequence). The CDR3 is CASSWGLSYEQYF. The CDR3, as DNA: TGTGCCAGCAGTTGGGGCCTCTCCTACGAGCAGTACTTC.

The chain links TRBV9 to TRBJ2-5, with TRBD2 as a possible D gene (5 bases). CDR3 size: 13 residues. Germline-derived CDR1 and CDR2 are SGDLS and YYNGEE. The V gene lost 0 bases and the J gene lost 6 bases, with 9 bases spanning the gap. CDR3 sequence: CASSVDTGKTQYF. The CDR3, as DNA: TGTGCCAGCAGCGTAGATACGGGAAAGACCCAGTACTTC.

The sample holds one count of this clone. This chain uses TRBV29-1 with TRBJ2-5; D gene uncertain. The germline V and J ends were trimmed by 5 bases and 4 bases, with 14 bases remaining between them. The CDR3 covers 13 residues. Germline assignment: CDR1 SQVTM and CDR2 ANQGSEA. CDR3 sequence (DNA): TGCAGCGTTAACCGGCCGCCCGGAGAGACCCAGTACTTC. This codes for CSVNRPPGETQYF.

This chain uses TRBV7-9 with TRBJ2-3; TRBD2 aligns across 8 bases. Germline CDR1 SEHNR, CDR2 FQNEAQ (reference sequence). The V gene end was trimmed by 1 base and the J gene end by 4 bases; junction bases not matched to a gene: 16. CDR3 length equals 19 residues. The CDR3 DNA is TGTGCCAGCAGCTTAGAATTGGGACTAGAGGTTTCCTCCCCAGATACGCAGTATTTT. Protein sequence: CASSLELGLEVSSPDTQYF.

The chain links TRBV5-1 to TRBJ2-7; TRBD2 matches at 7 bases. The CDR3 runs to 14 residues. Germline assignment: CDR1 SGHRS and CDR2 YFSETQ. V lost 4 bases to trimming and J lost 7 bases; unmatched junction nucleotides: 11. The CDR3 loop reads CASSLDLASGEQYF. CDR3 in DNA: TGCGCCAGCAGCCTAGACCTGGCTAGCGGAGAGCAGTACTTC.

This chain uses TRBV9 with TRBJ2-5, with 11 bases fitting TRBD2. V shed 0 bases, J shed 2 bases, and the junction held 6 bases outside the gene matches. This CDR3 has 17 amino acids. From germline, CDR1 is SGDLS and CDR2 YYNGEE. The CDR3 spells CASSVAGRLAGQETQYF. The CDR3 bases are TGTGCCAGCAGCGTAGCCGGGAGACTAGCGGGACAAGAGACCCAGTACTTC.

The chain is built from TRBV5-1 and TRBJ2-6, with D possibly TRBD1 on 6 matching bases. This CDR3 has 15 residues. Trimming removed 4 bases at V and 4 bases at J, with 12 bases between. From germline, CDR1 is SGHRS and CDR2 YFSETQ. This chain's CDR3 is CASSPTGSGANVLTF. The CDR3 nucleotides read TGCGCCAGCAGCCCTACAGGGTCCGGGGCCAACGTCCTGACTTTC.

This clone was seen a handful of times. V is TRBV7-2 and J is TRBJ1-5; a weak D match, TRBD1 (6 bases). Germline V lookup: CDR1 SGHTA, CDR2 FQGNSA. This CDR3 is 13 amino acids long. V was trimmed by 5 bases and J by 6 bases, leaving 11 bases between them. CDR3 protein: CASSLQGSQPQHF. The CDR3 bases are TGTGCCAGCAGCCTACAGGGAAGTCAGCCCCAGCATTTT. The variable domain in full, with the rest retrieved from reference TRBV7-2 and TRBJ1-5, is GAGVSQSPSNKVTEKGKDVELRCDPISGHTALYWYRQSLGQGLEFLIYFQGNSAPDKSGLPSDRFSAERTGGSVSTLTIQRTQQEDSAVYLCASSLQGSQPQHFGDGTRLSIL.

The CDR3 DNA sequence: TGTGCCAGCAGCTTAGCGGCGGGAGGGCCTGGTGAGCAGTACTTC. This encodes CASSLAAGGPGEQYF. The V call is TRBV11-2, the J call TRBJ2-7; 9 bases are a match to TRBD2. The length of the CDR3 is 15 residues. Germline V gene lookup returns CDR1 SGHAT and CDR2 FQNNGV. Trimming took 1 base from V and 7 from J; bases not matched to a gene: 8.